This TCR beta chain was observed in a study of T cells expressing NK-cell markers. Overall study context: Eight donors were sequenced, seven testing HCMV-seropositive and one testing seronegative.

TCRdb reanalyzed the 5' RACE reads and collapses them to one entry per CDR3 protein, without DNA. This sample's table has 300,000 to 450,000 distinct CDR3 sequences. On this clonotype itself: What it recognizes is unknown.

The CDR3 spans 16 residues. From germline, CDR1 is SGDLS and CDR2 YYNGEE. Findings and limits, study-wide: Leadership of the CD3+CD56-NKG2C+ fraction also belonged to these clonotypes in a handful of donors.

The TCR originated in a man aged 18 to 70 in good health. The V gene is TRBV9, the J gene TRBJ2-7; TCRdb's D call, TRBD1, is unchecked because there is no DNA. The source material was blood T cells: a sorted CD56 or NKG2C T cell subset, CD4+ or CD8+ T cells, or bulk PBMC T cells (not recorded which). This chain's CDR3 is CASSVGKGGNSYEQYF.